These 30 T cell receptor beta chains share one sample of origin, sequenced in a study of identical twins listed by TCRdb under 2016. The method behind the library was 5' RACE. The sequencer listed for this sample is Illumina HiSeq 2000. The raw public reads went through TCRdb reprocessing: fastp at Q25, MiXCR clone calling, in-frame beta chains kept. Entries that share a CDR3 protein sequence are merged under the most common genes and DNA. The sample table shows 350,000 to 450,000 distinct CDR3 sequences, and roughly 20% are seen once. The ten largest make up approximately 12% of the sample. Sequencing was performed on naive T cells sorted from blood. The cell subset or site label of this sample denotes: cells isolated with a human naive T-cell isolation kit. The receptors shown here come from a man aged 50-60 years in good health.

This chain links TRBV6-2 or TRBV6-3 with TRBJ1-5, with D perhaps matching TRBD1 (6 bases). This CDR3 is 15 amino acids long. V gave up 0 bases and J gave up 5 bases, with 11 bases separating them. Germline V lookup: CDR1 MNHEY, CDR2 SVGEGT. The DNA of the CDR3 is TGTGCCAGCAGTTACTCGGACAGTACTTATCAGCCCCAGCATTTT. Encoded protein: CASSYSDSTYQPQHF.

This rearrangement joins TRBV27 to TRBJ2-7, with 7 positions matching TRBD1. Germline V gene data show CDR1 as MNHEY and CDR2 as SMNVEV (reference sequence). The CDR3 is made up of 14 amino acids. With 6 bases clipped from V and 2 bases from J, the junction kept 7 bases outside the gene matches. Written as DNA, the CDR3 is TGTGCCAGCAGGAAACAGGGGTTGGCCTACGAGCAGTACTTC. As protein: CASRKQGLAYEQYF.

This chain connects TRBV18 to TRBJ2-3; 10 nucleotides line up with TRBD2. Per the germline V gene, CDR1 is KGHSH and CDR2 is LQKENI. Trimming at V came to 1 base and at J to 4 bases, leaving 14 bases not matched to a gene. The CDR3 length is 19 residues. The CDR3 DNA follows: TGTGCCAGCTCACCACGTATCCAATCAACTAGCGGGGTAGCAGATACGCAGTATTTT. This encodes CASSPRIQSTSGVADTQYF.

V and J are TRBV4-1 and TRBJ2-5, with a possible D match to TRBD1 (5 bases). The V and J ends lost 3 bases and 2 bases respectively, with 16 bases between them. The CDR3 runs 16 residues. CDR1 MGHRA and CDR2 YSYEKL come from the germline V gene. This CDR3 reads CASSHQGSRAQETQYF. For the CDR3, the DNA is TGCGCCAGCAGCCACCAGGGCAGCAGAGCTCAAGAGACCCAGTACTTC.

This clonotype was recorded a few times. V usage is TRBV4-3 and J usage is TRBJ2-7; D gene uncertain. This CDR3 is built from 14 residues. Trimming cost V 4 bases and J 0 bases, with 10 bases left between them. Germline V gene data show CDR1 as LGHNA and CDR2 as YSLEER. The CDR3 coding sequence is TGCGCCAGCAGCCGGACCCTGAGCTCCTACGAGCAGTACTTC. Its protein is CASSRTLSSYEQYF.

The chain recombines TRBV4-3 with TRBJ1-5; D not resolved. Germline V gene sequence: CDR1 LGHNA, CDR2 YSLEER. The length of the CDR3 is 14 residues. The V end lost 0 bases, the J end lost 9 bases, and 12 bases lay between the germline ends. For the CDR3, the DNA is TGCGCCAGCAGCCAAGATATTGCGGTCGGGCCCCAGCATTTT. Its translation is CASSQDIAVGPQHF.

This clonotype showed up just a few times. The chain links TRBV27 to TRBJ2-1; the D gene could be TRBD1 or TRBD2 (5 bases each). CDR1 MNHEY and CDR2 SMNVEV come from the germline V gene (reference sequence). Trimming took 5 bases from V and 8 from J, leaving 25 bases between them. The CDR3 contains 17 residues. Here the CDR3 reads CASSGLRGAHLTDEQFF. In DNA, the CDR3 is TGTGCCAGCAGTGGTCTCAGAGGGGCCCACCTAACGGATGAGCAGTTCTTC.

This clonotype was seen only a few times. V and J are TRBV27 and TRBJ1-1, with unresolved D. The CDR3 is made up of 15 amino acids. CDR1 MNHEY and CDR2 SMNVEV come from the germline V gene (reference sequence). V was trimmed by 6 bases and J by 2 bases, leaving 16 bases between them. The CDR3 reads CASRPHGRVNTEAFF. The CDR3 coding sequence is TGTGCCAGCAGACCCCACGGACGGGTAAACACTGAAGCTTTCTTT.

There are many counts of this clonotype. The CDR3 sequence: CASSHRTSGTKTDTQYF. The CDR3 nucleotides read TGCGCCAGCAGCCATAGGACTAGCGGTACCAAAACAGATACGCAGTATTTT. V and J are TRBV5-1 and TRBJ2-3; 10 nucleotides agree with TRBD2. V lost 4 bases and J lost 3; bases outside the gene matches: 11. CDR1 SGHRS and CDR2 YFSETQ come from the germline V gene. CDR3 length: 17 residues.

This clonotype was found many times. The chain carries TRBV6-2 or TRBV6-3 and TRBJ1-5; D is perhaps TRBD1 (6 bases). From germline, CDR1 is MNHEY and CDR2 SVGEGT. V lost 7 bases and J 6 bases, leaving 19 bases between the germline ends. The CDR3 totals 15 residues. In DNA form, the CDR3 reads TGTGCCAGCACCCCACAGAGGGGGAACTTTCAGCCCCAGCATTTT. Encoded protein: CASTPQRGNFQPQHF.

This sequence joins TRBV11-2 and TRBJ2-7; no clear D. In germline, CDR1 is SGHAT, CDR2 FQNNGV. The CDR3 has 14 amino acids. Trimming took off 2 bases at V and 7 bases at J, with 15 bases between the two ends. The CDR3 here is CASSLRTPDGEQYF. In nucleotides, the CDR3 is TGTGCCAGCAGCTTACGGACCCCTGACGGGGAGCAGTACTTC.

The gene calls are TRBV12-3 or TRBV12-4 and TRBJ2-7; no reliable D call. The CDR3 has 13 amino acids. V was clipped by 7 bases and J by 6 bases, with 16 bases between them. The CDR3 reads CASTYHGPGEQYF. In DNA form, the CDR3 reads TGTGCCAGCACCTATCACGGGCCTGGCGAGCAGTACTTC.

This clonotype was seen ten or more times. This chain connects TRBV7-9 to TRBJ1-6, with 10 positions matching TRBD1. Germline V lookup: CDR1 SEHNR, CDR2 FQNEAQ (reference sequence). The CDR3 loop spans 15 amino acids. The V gene end was trimmed by 4 bases and the J gene end by 10 bases; junction bases not matched to a gene: 7. The CDR3 DNA is TGTGCCAGCAGCTCGGGGACAGGGGATCTCTCACCCCTCCACTTT. Translating gives CASSSGTGDLSPLHF. Complete variable domain (other parts from reference TRBV7-9 and TRBJ1-6): DTGVSQNPRHKITKRGQNVTFRCDPISEHNRLYWYRQTLGQGPEFLTYFQNEAQLEKSRLLSDRFSAERPKGSFSTLEIQRTEQGDSAMYLCASSSGTGDLSPLHFGNGTRLTVT.

This clonotype appeared once. The chain has TRBV7-9 and TRBJ2-7; 7 bases match TRBD2. There are 14 residues in the CDR3. V lost 5 bases to trimming and J lost 3 bases; unmatched junction nucleotides: 7. CDR1 SEHNR and CDR2 FQNEAQ come from the germline V gene (reference sequence). The CDR3 nucleotides are TGTGCCAGCAGCACGAGTCGGGGGGACTACGAGCAGTACTTC. This translates into CASSTSRGDYEQYF.

This clonotype was detected ten times or more. This chain links TRBV7-2 with TRBJ2-3, with TRBD2 matching 10 bases. The CDR3 sequence is 17 residues long. The germline gives CDR1 SGHTA, CDR2 FQGNSA. J was trimmed by 5 bases and V by 5 bases; bases with no gene match: 13. CDR3 protein: CASSPHQRGGPRDTQYF. The DNA for the CDR3 is TGTGCCAGCAGCCCCCATCAGCGGGGGGGCCCGCGAGATACGCAGTATTTT.

Only a few counts were recorded for this clonotype. This chain joins TRBV10-3 and TRBJ2-7; D call uncertain. The CDR3 length is 13 residues. V was shortened by 4 bases and J by 5 bases, with 12 bases between the two germline ends. Germline V lookup: CDR1 ENHRY, CDR2 SYGVKD. This CDR3 is CAISVSGPDEQYF. The CDR3, as DNA: TGTGCCATCAGTGTTAGTGGTCCCGACGAGCAGTACTTC.

The chain links TRBV27 to TRBJ2-1; 11 bases map to TRBD2. The germline V gene has CDR1 MNHEY and CDR2 SMNVEV (reference sequence). With V trimmed by 6 bases and J by 0 bases, 13 bases remained unmatched. The length of the CDR3 is 19 residues. For the CDR3, the DNA is TGTGCCAGCAGAACAATGGGACTAGCGGTACTGAGCTCCTACAATGAGCAGTTCTTC. Translated: CASRTMGLAVLSSYNEQFF.

The rearrangement uses TRBV5-6 and TRBJ1-2, with D possibly matching TRBD1 (5 bases). CDR1 SGHDT and CDR2 YYEEEE come from the germline V gene. This CDR3 has 14 amino acids. The ends were cut back, 3 bases at V and 6 bases at J, with 15 bases in the middle. CDR3 nucleotides: TGTGCCAGCAGCTGGCGGGCAGGGACGGATGGCTACACCTTC. Residues: CASSWRAGTDGYTF.

This clonotype has at least ten counts. This chain connects TRBV5-5 to TRBJ2-7; D ambiguous. Between the trimmed V and J ends, which lost 4 bases and 0 bases, there was a span of 11 bases. Germline CDR1 is SGHKS and CDR2 is YYEKEE (reference sequence). CDR3 size: 14 residues. The CDR3 bases are TGTGCCAGCAGCCCAGAACCCCTCTCCTACGAGCAGTACTTC. Translated, it gives CASSPEPLSYEQYF. Complete variable domain (other parts from reference TRBV5-5 and TRBJ2-7): DAGVTQSPTHLIKTRGQQVTLRCSPISGHKSVSWYQQVLGQGPQFIFQYYEKEERGRGNFPDRFSARQFPNYSSELNVNALLLGDSALYLCASSPEPLSYEQYFGPGTRLTVT.

In its sample, this clonotype was seen many times. The chain combines TRBV13 with TRBJ2-1; D call uncertain. Germline CDR1 reads PRHDT; CDR2 reads FYEKMQ (reference sequence). V dropped 1 base and J dropped 5 bases, with 9 bases sitting between them. This CDR3 is built from 14 residues. Here the CDR3 DNA reads TGTGCCAGCAGCTTAGTTCCGATTAACAATGAGCAGTTCTTC. As protein: CASSLVPINNEQFF.

This clonotype was counted many times. This sequence joins TRBV5-1 and TRBJ2-7; D gene ambiguous. The V end lost 0 bases, the J end lost 4 bases, and 8 bases lay between the germline ends. CDR1 and CDR2 (germline): SGHRS, YFSETQ. The CDR3 covers 13 residues. CDR3 region: CASSLGRLYEQYF. The CDR3 bases are TGCGCCAGCAGCTTGGGACGGCTATACGAGCAGTACTTC.

This clonotype was picked up a small number of times. V and J are TRBV11-2 and TRBJ1-1; a possible D gene is TRBD1 (5 bases). CDR3 length equals 11 residues. Germline V gene lookup returns CDR1 SGHAT and CDR2 FQNNGV. V lost 10 bases to trimming and J lost 8 bases, with 14 bases between them. Written as DNA, the CDR3 is TGTGCCACTACTTGGGGCCTAGAAGCTTTCTTT. This encodes CATTWGLEAFF.

This clonotype was counted between two and nine times. A much larger clonotype is one base distant, so this may be a read error. The chain couples TRBV4-3 to TRBJ1-2; 8 bases align to TRBD1. Germline V gene data show CDR1 as LGHNA and CDR2 as YSLEER. CDR3 size: 14 residues. The trim removed 4 bases at V and 6 bases at J, leaving 7 bases unmatched. The CDR3 reads CASSPQQGGHGYTF. CDR3 sequence (DNA): TGCGCCAGCAGCCCGCAACAGGGGGGCCATGGCTACACCTTC.

In its sample, this clonotype was seen many times. V is TRBV30 and J is TRBJ2-7, with 13 bases that match TRBD2. Germline CDR1 is GTSNPN and CDR2 is SVGIG (reference sequence). V shed 3 bases and J 0 bases; nucleotides not matched to a gene: 2. CDR3 length: 15 amino acids. The DNA for the CDR3 is TGTGCCTGGAGGGGGACTAGCGGGATCTCCTACGAGCAGTACTTC. This codes for CAWRGTSGISYEQYF.

This clonotype was found a few times. This rearrangement joins TRBV7-6 to TRBJ2-1; D not resolved. This CDR3 is 16 amino acids long. Germline V gives CDR1 SGHVS, CDR2 FNYEAQ. V was cut by 1 base and J by 1 base, with 11 bases left in between. The CDR3 DNA follows: TGTGCCAGCAGCTTAGTTCTAGTAAGTTCCTACAATGAGCAGTTCTTC. It translates to CASSLVLVSSYNEQFF.

Only a few counts were recorded for this clonotype. The chain uses TRBV5-1 and TRBJ2-3, with D unresolved. CDR1 and CDR2 from the germline V gene are SGHRS and YFSETQ. The CDR3 is 15 amino acids. Trimming took 0 bases from V and 4 from J, leaving 12 bases between them. CDR3 region: CASSLAGRHPDTQYF. The CDR3 region has the DNA TGCGCCAGCAGCTTGGCGGGCCGCCACCCAGATACGCAGTATTTT.

This chain links TRBV5-1 with TRBJ2-5, with TRBD1 matching 8 bases. The V and J ends lost 3 bases and 4 bases, in that order; junction bases with no gene match: 14. Germline V gene lookup returns CDR1 SGHRS and CDR2 YFSETQ. This CDR3 is 17 amino acids long. The CDR3 DNA reads as TGCGCCAGCAGCTCCCTCCCGACGGACAGGGACAGAGAGACCCAGTACTTC. Translation gives CASSSLPTDRDRETQYF.

This clonotype was counted ten times or more. The chain uses TRBV5-1 and TRBJ1-1; maybe TRBD1 (6 bases). V was pared by 4 bases and J by 1 base, with 20 bases between. CDR1 is SGHRS, CDR2 YFSETQ, per germline. The CDR3 covers 17 residues. The CDR3 DNA is TGCGCCAGCAGCCACGATCTTCCCGGGACATGGAACACTGAAGCTTTCTTT. Encoded protein: CASSHDLPGTWNTEAFF.

The chain carries TRBV10-3 and TRBJ2-5; TRBD2 matches at 12 bases. CDR3 size: 14 residues. With V trimmed by 10 bases and J by 5 bases, 8 bases remained unmatched. The germline V gene has CDR1 ENHRY and CDR2 SYGVKD. The CDR3: CATKRLAGGETQYF. The DNA of the CDR3 is TGTGCCACCAAACGCCTAGCGGGAGGGGAGACCCAGTACTTC.

The chain recombines TRBV20-1 with TRBJ2-1; the match to TRBD2 covers 10 bases. From germline, CDR1 is DFQATT and CDR2 SNEGSKA (reference sequence). The CDR3 totals 15 residues. The V segment lost 6 bases and the J segment 9 bases; nucleotides outside the gene matches: 14. This chain's CDR3 is CSAPGLAEPLGEQFF. CDR3 DNA sequence: TGCAGTGCCCCCGGACTAGCGGAGCCCTTGGGTGAGCAGTTCTTC.